The clone carrying this T cell receptor beta chain appeared a few times. This record comes from a study of identical twins. TCRdb re-derived calls from the 5' RACE reads in MiXCR, one entry per CDR3 protein. The sample carries about 730,000 distinct CDR3 sequences, over 20% recorded once. The CDR3 spans 15 residues. J lost 5 bases, V lost 7 bases, and 7 bases had no gene match. CDR1 and CDR2 from the germline V gene are MNHNS and SASEGT. Another study also made use of these data, one on T cells expressing NK-cell markers.

The TCR sequence derives from a woman between 18 and 29 years old in good health. This sequence joins TRBV6-1 and TRBJ2-1; 11 bases match TRBD2. Sequenced input: PBMCs. The chain's CDR3 is CASTTSGRSHNEQFF. In DNA, the CDR3 is TGTGCCAGCACTACTAGCGGGAGATCCCACAATGAGCAGTTCTTC.